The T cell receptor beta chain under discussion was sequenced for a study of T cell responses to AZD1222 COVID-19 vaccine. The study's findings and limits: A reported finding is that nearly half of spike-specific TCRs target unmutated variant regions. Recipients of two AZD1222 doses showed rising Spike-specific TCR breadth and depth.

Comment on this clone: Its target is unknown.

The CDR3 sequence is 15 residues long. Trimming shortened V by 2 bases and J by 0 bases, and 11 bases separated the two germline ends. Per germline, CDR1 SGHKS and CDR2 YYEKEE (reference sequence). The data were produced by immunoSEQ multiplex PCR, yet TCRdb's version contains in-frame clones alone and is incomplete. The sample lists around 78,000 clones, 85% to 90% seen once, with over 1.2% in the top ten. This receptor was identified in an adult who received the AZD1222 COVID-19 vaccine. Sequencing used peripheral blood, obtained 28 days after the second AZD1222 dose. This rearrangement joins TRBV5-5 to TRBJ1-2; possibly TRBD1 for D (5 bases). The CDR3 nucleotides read TGTGCCAGCAGCTTTGGGGGTTGGGCTAACTATGGCTACACCTTC. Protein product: CASSFGGWANYGYTF.